Listed here are 19 T cell receptor beta chains from one sample, sequenced in a study of shared clonotypes between healthy human individuals. The protocol was immunoSEQ multiplex PCR, while the TCRdb copy is restricted to in-frame clones and leaves out a portion. The table has 490,000 or so clones, 76% seen once. The sequencing input was PBMCs. These receptors all stem from a woman between 40 and 55 years old in good health. Some clones in this sample may be carry-over from other donors' samples.

The chain couples TRBV7-9 to TRBJ1-2, with D perhaps TRBD1 (6 bases). CDR3 size: 13 residues. Trimming cost V 5 bases and J 1 base, with 8 bases left between them. CDR1 and CDR2 from the germline V gene are SEHNR and FQNEAQ (reference sequence). Here the CDR3 DNA reads TGTGCCAGCAGCGACAGGAATAACTATGGCTACACCTTC. Its translation: CASSDRNNYGYTF.

On this clone: This clone may be a read error of a much larger clone one base away. CDR3: CASSLTSGSSLDEQFF. The CDR3 region has the DNA TGTGCCAGCAGTTTAACTAGCGGGAGTTCATTGGATGAGCAGTTCTTC. V gene TRBV28 combines with J gene TRBJ2-1; 11 bases line up with TRBD2. The CDR3 extends over 16 amino acids. The germline CDR1 and CDR2 sequences are MDHEN and SYDVKM. V shed 2 bases and J 8 bases; nucleotides not matched to a gene: 8.

The chain has TRBV6-1 and TRBJ2-1; D is unclear. V lost 4 bases and J 0 bases, leaving 10 bases between the germline ends. The length of the CDR3 is 15 residues. The V gene's germline CDR1 is MNHNS and CDR2 SASEGT. This chain's CDR3 is CASSATKSSYNEQFF. The CDR3 nucleotides are TGTGCCAGCAGTGCCACGAAGAGCTCCTACAATGAGCAGTTCTTC.

CDR3 in amino acids: CAISAQQGYSNQPQHF. Written as DNA, the CDR3 is TGTGCCATCAGCGCCCAACAGGGCTATAGCAATCAGCCCCAGCATTTT. The rearrangement joins TRBV10-3 to TRBJ1-5, with a weak D call TRBD1 (6 bases). This CDR3 is 16 amino acids long. Trimming removed 6 bases from V and 0 bases from J, with 15 bases in between. Germline CDR1 ENHRY, CDR2 SYGVKD.

The chain carries TRBV4-1 and TRBJ2-7; possibly TRBD1 or TRBD2 for D (6 bases each). CDR3 size: 18 residues. V was shortened by 1 base and J by 0 bases, with 19 bases between the two germline ends. Germline V CDR1 and CDR2: MGHRA, YSYEKL. The CDR3 protein is CASSQGGAQAVGSYEQYF. CDR3 DNA sequence: TGCGCCAGCAGCCAAGGGGGGGCCCAGGCGGTGGGCTCCTACGAGCAGTACTTC.

The chain uses TRBV2 and TRBJ2-7; D gene unclear. The V end was cut by 2 bases, the J end by 5 bases, with 10 bases between. Germline lookup yields CDR1 SNHLY and CDR2 FYNNEI. The CDR3 covers 13 residues. This CDR3 is CASSELSLNEQYF. For the CDR3, the DNA is TGTGCCAGCAGTGAACTTAGTCTAAACGAGCAGTACTTC.

This clone was seen only a few times. The junction and the germline gene differ at one end; a read error may be behind it. V is TRBV18 and J is TRBJ2-3; TRBD1 matches 8 bases. Germline V lookup: CDR1 KGHSH, CDR2 LQKENI. The CDR3 is 15 residues long. CDR3 sequence: CASPPDRGSTDTQYF. CDR3 in DNA: TGTGCCAGCCCACCAGACAGGGGAAGCACAGATACGCAGTATTTT.

The V and J genes are TRBV11-2 and TRBJ1-1; 9 bases match TRBD1. This CDR3 contains 15 residues. Germline V gene data show CDR1 as SGHAT and CDR2 as FQNNGV. The V segment lost 3 bases and the J segment 5 bases; nucleotides outside the gene matches: 7. This CDR3 is CASSLLQGAGTEAFF. The CDR3 DNA follows: TGTGCCAGCAGCTTGCTACAGGGGGCTGGGACTGAAGCTTTCTTT.

V is TRBV5-4 and J is TRBJ2-7; 9 bases align to TRBD1. In germline, CDR1 is SGHNT, CDR2 YYREEE (reference sequence). Losses at the gene ends were 4 bases for V and 2 bases for J; bases not matched to a gene: 4. CDR3 size: 14 residues. CDR3 sequence reads: CASSPRQGAYEQYF. CDR3 coding DNA: TGTGCCAGCAGCCCGCGACAGGGGGCCTACGAGCAGTACTTC.

The genes are TRBV19 and TRBJ2-7; 10 bases map to TRBD1. Unmatched junction bases numbered 12, after V lost 3 bases and J lost 1 base. The CDR3 totals 18 residues. CDR1 and CDR2 from the germline V gene are LNHDA and SQIVND (reference sequence). The CDR3 bases are TGTGCCAGTAGTATCCGGGACAGGGGATTATTGGGGTCCTACGAGCAGTACTTC. Amino acids: CASSIRDRGLLGSYEQYF.

CDR3 bases: TGTGCCAGCAGCCCCGCGGGCGGGAGGGGCGACGAGCAGTACTTC. Encoded protein: CASSPAGGRGDEQYF. The rearrangement joins TRBV28 to TRBJ2-7; 9 bases are shared with TRBD2. The CDR3 sequence is 15 residues long. J lost 5 bases, V lost 6 bases, and 11 bases had no gene match. Germline loops: CDR1 MDHEN, CDR2 SYDVKM.

This sequence joins TRBV27 and TRBJ2-3; 15 bases line up with TRBD2. V gave up 2 bases and J gave up 5 bases; unmatched junction bases: 5. This CDR3 is 17 amino acids long. The germline gives CDR1 MNHEY, CDR2 SMNVEV (reference sequence). For the CDR3, the DNA is TGTGCCAGCAGTTTAGGACTAGCGGGAGGGCCGGGAGATACGCAGTATTTT. Translated: CASSLGLAGGPGDTQYF.

The chain joins TRBV7-3 to TRBJ2-1; D call uncertain. The CDR3 covers 14 residues. Deletions cut 5 bases from V and 1 base from J, with 9 bases between. The germline CDR1 and CDR2 sequences are SGHTA and FQGTGA. The CDR3 bases are TGTGCCAGCAGCCCGTTAGGATCCTACAATGAGCAGTTCTTC. Residues: CASSPLGSYNEQFF.

Points on this clone: With a much larger clone just one base away, this may be a read error. This chain uses TRBV7-9 with TRBJ2-3; D gene uncertain. This CDR3 contains 12 residues. Trimming removed 5 bases from V and 2 bases from J, with 5 bases in between. CDR1 is SEHNR and CDR2 is FQNEAQ in the germline V gene (reference sequence). The CDR3 DNA reads TGTGCCAGCAGCCCTAACACAGATACGCAGTATTTT. Translated, it gives CASSPNTDTQYF.

This chain links TRBV7-2 with TRBJ2-7; D possibly matches TRBD1 or TRBD2 (5 bases each). Germline CDR1 reads SGHTA; CDR2 reads FQGNSA. Deletions cut 1 base from V and 3 bases from J, with 16 bases between. The CDR3 loop spans 16 amino acids. This CDR3 is CASSLEAVIGGYEQYF. CDR3 bases: TGTGCCAGCAGCTTAGAAGCGGTTATTGGGGGCTACGAGCAGTACTTC. Full variable domain (remainder filled in from reference TRBV7-2 and TRBJ2-7): GAGVSQSPSNKVTEKGKDVELRCDPISGHTALYWYRQSLGQGLEFLIYFQGNSAPDKSGLPSDRFSAERTGGSVSTLTIQRTQQEDSAVYLCASSLEAVIGGYEQYFGPGTRLTVT.

In its sample, this clone was seen many times. The rearrangement uses TRBV30 and TRBJ1-2; a possible D gene is TRBD1 (6 bases). Deletions cut 2 bases from V and 2 bases from J, with 15 bases between. The germline V gene encodes CDR1 GTSNPN and CDR2 SVGIG (reference sequence). The CDR3 loop spans 15 amino acids. The CDR3 nucleotides read TGTGCCTGGAGTCGCTTGCGGGACACCAACTATGGCTACACCTTC. Its translation is CAWSRLRDTNYGYTF. Together with reference TRBV30 and TRBJ1-2, the CDR3 gives the full variable domain: SQTIHQWPATLVQPVGSPLSLECTVEGTSNPNLYWYRQAAGRGLQLLFYSVGIGQISSEVPQNLSASRPQDRQFILSSKKLLLSDSGFYLCAWSRLRDTNYGYTFGSGTRLTVV.

The chain joins TRBV6-1 to TRBJ2-4, with a tentative D call TRBD1 (6 bases). Trimming removed 3 bases from V and 0 bases from J, with 18 bases in between. The CDR3 is 18 amino acids. From germline, CDR1 is MNHNS and CDR2 SASEGT. CDR3 sequence reads: CASSEAFYRELAKNIQYF. In nucleotides, the CDR3 is TGTGCCAGCAGTGAGGCCTTCTACAGGGAGCTAGCCAAAAACATTCAGTACTTC.

The chain combines TRBV10-2 with TRBJ2-2; 10 bases match TRBD1. CDR1 and CDR2 from the germline V gene are WSHSY and SAAADI. V shed 6 bases and J 7 bases; nucleotides not matched to a gene: 8. This CDR3 contains 15 residues. CDR3 residues: CASRSGTGALGELFF. In nucleotides, the CDR3 is TGCGCCAGCAGATCCGGGACAGGGGCGCTCGGGGAGCTGTTTTTT.

This clone was counted between two and nine times. The V call is TRBV6-5, the J call TRBJ2-7; 9 bases agree with TRBD2. This CDR3 has 15 amino acids. Germline CDR1 is MNHEY and CDR2 is SVGAGI. The V segment lost 0 bases and the J segment 4 bases; nucleotides outside the gene matches: 4. CDR3: CASSYSGLALYEQYF. CDR3 in DNA: TGTGCCAGCAGTTACTCAGGACTAGCGCTTTACGAGCAGTACTTC.